These 20 T cell receptor beta chains were all obtained from the same sample, sequenced in a study of vaccination effects on CD4 cells after COVID-19. These receptors' antigens are unknown. Before sequencing, viral peptide pools were used by the ViraFEST assay to expand antigen-specific CD4+ T cells. Having been cultured for less than 12 days, the cells underwent CD4+ T cell isolation. In the vaccine recipients, nucleocapsid antibodies were negative and there was no prior SARS-CoV-2 infection. The table came from immunoSEQ multiplex PCR; TCRdb's copy has only in-frame clones and leaves some out. This sample has 30,000 to 40,000 clones, with more than 60% found just once. The starting material was CD4+ T cells from PBMCs cultured with SARS-CoV-2 spike peptides, obtained before COVID-19 vaccination. These receptors came from a human donor who received a COVID-19 vaccine.

The V gene is TRBV3-1 (or the pseudogene TRBV3-2), the J gene TRBJ1-2; D might be TRBD1 (5 bases). V was clipped by 4 bases and J by 8 bases, with 14 bases between them. The CDR3 loop spans 13 amino acids. In germline, CDR1 is LGHDT, CDR2 YNNKEL (reference sequence). The CDR3 loop is CASSPQPWGGYTF. DNA for the CDR3: TGTGCCAGCAGCCCTCAACCGTGGGGGGGCTACACCTTC.

The chain links TRBV5-5 to TRBJ1-1; 10 bases are shared with TRBD1. The germline gives CDR1 SGHKS, CDR2 YYEKEE (reference sequence). CDR3 length: 18 amino acids. The ends lost 4 bases at V and 3 bases at J; junction bases unmatched: 15. The CDR3 sequence is CASSNRQGASHMDTEAFF. In DNA, the CDR3 is TGTGCCAGCAGCAACCGACAGGGGGCGAGCCACATGGACACTGAAGCTTTCTTT.

This chain links TRBV5-1 with TRBJ2-7; a possible D gene is TRBD1 (6 bases). Germline lookup yields CDR1 SGHRS and CDR2 YFSETQ. V was shortened by 3 bases and J by 2 bases, with 18 bases between the two germline ends. This CDR3 is built from 16 residues. CDR3 in amino acids: CASSSPDVTGAYEQYF. CDR3 in DNA: TGCGCCAGCAGCTCCCCAGATGTGACAGGAGCCTACGAGCAGTACTTC.

The V call is TRBV3-1 (or the pseudogene TRBV3-2), the J call TRBJ1-3, with D possibly matching TRBD1 (5 bases). CDR3 length: 15 residues. The germline V gene encodes CDR1 LGHDT and CDR2 YNNKEL (reference sequence). V lost 4 bases and J 3 bases, leaving 13 bases between the germline ends. In nucleotides, the CDR3 is TGTGCCAGCAGCCCCCGACCGGGGGGTGGAAACACCATATATTTT. It translates to CASSPRPGGGNTIYF.

The CDR3 bases are TGTGCCAGCAGCTTAGGGGGGGCCCCTGAAGCTTTCTTT. This codes for CASSLGGAPEAFF. The chain joins TRBV7-9 to TRBJ1-1, with D tentatively TRBD1 (6 bases). The CDR3 runs to 13 residues. Trimming took off 1 base at V and 6 bases at J, with 9 bases between the two ends. Germline loops: CDR1 SEHNR, CDR2 FQNEAQ (reference sequence). Full variable domain (missing parts from reference TRBV7-9 and TRBJ1-1): DTGVSQNPRHKITKRGQNVTFRCDPISEHNRLYWYRQTLGQGPEFLTYFQNEAQLEKSRLLSDRFSAERPKGSFSTLEIQRTEQGDSAMYLCASSLGGAPEAFFGQGTRLTVV.

This sequence joins TRBV21-1 and TRBJ1-2. TRBV21-1 is a known pseudogene. The CDR3 has 15 amino acids. CDR3 bases: TGTGCCAGCAGCAAATCGGGGGGGCGTCGGGGAGGCTACACCTTC. It specifies CASSKSGGRRGGYTF.

The chain couples TRBV5-4 to TRBJ2-7; 15 bases agree with TRBD2. This CDR3 has 15 residues. V gave up 4 bases and J gave up 7 bases; unmatched junction bases: 6. The germline V gene has CDR1 SGHNT and CDR2 YYREEE (reference sequence). CDR3 loop: CASSRTSGGAREQYF. CDR3 bases: TGTGCCAGCAGCCGGACTAGCGGGGGGGCTAGGGAGCAGTACTTC.

V is TRBV19 and J is TRBJ2-7, with D perhaps being TRBD1 or TRBD2 (5 bases each). This CDR3 comprises 17 residues. The germline gives CDR1 LNHDA, CDR2 SQIVND (reference sequence). The V end lost 5 bases, the J end lost 0 bases, and 20 bases lay between the germline ends. DNA of the CDR3: TGTGCCAGTAGTGGGCCGGGTCGATGGGGGAACTCCTACGAGCAGTACTTC. Translating gives CASSGPGRWGNSYEQYF.

This clone was counted only a few times. V usage is TRBV10-3 and J usage is TRBJ1-6, with 7 bases fitting TRBD1. This CDR3 contains 12 residues. V dropped 10 bases and J dropped 5; count of bases not matched to a gene: 2. Germline lookup yields CDR1 ENHRY and CDR2 SYGVKD. The CDR3 loop reads CATTGDNSPLHF. The CDR3 nucleotides read TGTGCCACAACAGGGGATAATTCACCCCTCCACTTT.

The chain uses TRBV18 and TRBJ2-3, with TRBD2 matching 8 bases. CDR3 length: 16 amino acids. In germline, CDR1 is KGHSH, CDR2 LQKENI. V shed 2 bases, J shed 1 base, and the junction held 5 bases outside the gene matches. The CDR3 DNA follows: TGTGCCAGCTCACCAATCGGGGGGGGCGGCACAGATACGCAGTATTTT. Its translation is CASSPIGGGGTDTQYF.

The gene calls are TRBV28 and TRBJ2-7; D is perhaps TRBD1 (5 bases). Trimming removed 8 bases at V and 3 bases at J, with 14 bases between. This CDR3 has 13 amino acids. Germline values: CDR1 MDHEN, CDR2 SYDVKM. The CDR3 nucleotides read TGTGCCAGCCGCCCGGCAGGGTACTACGAGCAGTACTTC. Encoded protein: CASRPAGYYEQYF.

The gene calls are TRBV5-6 and TRBJ2-1; TRBD1 matches at 9 bases. V lost 4 bases to trimming and J lost 2 bases; unmatched junction nucleotides: 7. The germline gives CDR1 SGHDT, CDR2 YYEEEE. CDR3 length equals 16 residues. This CDR3 is CASSPRDRDTYNEQFF. The DNA for the CDR3 is TGTGCCAGCAGCCCTAGGGACAGGGATACCTACAATGAGCAGTTCTTC.

The chain uses TRBV25-1 and TRBJ2-5; D is unresolved. Germline V gene data show CDR1 as MGHDK and CDR2 as SYGVNS. The CDR3 covers 14 residues. The V gene lost 1 base and the J gene lost 1 base, with 7 bases spanning the gap. The CDR3 region has the DNA TGTGCCAGCAGTGAATCCCTCATCCAAGAGACCCAGTACTTC. This translates into CASSESLIQETQYF. The whole variable domain, remainder taken from reference TRBV25-1 and TRBJ2-5, is EADIYQTPRYLVIGTGKKITLECSQTMGHDKMYWYQQDPGMELHLIHYSYGVNSTEKGDLSSESTVSRIRTEHFPLTLESARPSHTSQYLCASSESLIQETQYFGPGTRLLVL.

This clone has a single count. This CDR3 reads CASSSTLRGEAEKLFF. The DNA for the CDR3 is TGTGCCAGCAGTTCCACTCTGAGGGGCGAGGCGGAAAAACTGTTTTTT. The rearrangement uses TRBV5-5 and TRBJ1-4; D may be TRBD1 (5 bases). The germline V gene encodes CDR1 SGHKS and CDR2 YYEKEE (reference sequence). V lost 5 bases and J 8 bases, leaving 22 bases between the germline ends. This CDR3 comprises 16 residues.

The table lists this clone with a few counts. The gene calls are TRBV4-1 and TRBJ1-2; TRBD1 agrees at 12 bases. CDR3 length: 16 residues. V lost 0 bases and J lost 7; bases outside the gene matches: 6. From germline, CDR1 is MGHRA and CDR2 YSYEKL. CDR3 sequence: CASSQDGGQGARGYTF. CDR3 in DNA: TGCGCCAGCAGCCAAGATGGGGGACAGGGGGCGCGTGGCTACACCTTC.

The rearrangement uses TRBV7-9 and TRBJ2-2; no clear D. The CDR3 spans 13 residues. Between the trimmed V and J ends, which lost 3 bases and 3 bases, there was a span of 5 bases. The germline V gene has CDR1 SEHNR and CDR2 FQNEAQ (reference sequence). CDR3 coding DNA: TGTGCCAGCAGCTTGCAGGACACCGGGGAGCTGTTTTTT. Translated, it gives CASSLQDTGELFF.

The chain combines TRBV5-1 with TRBJ1-1; D is perhaps TRBD1 (6 bases). CDR1 SGHRS and CDR2 YFSETQ come from the germline V gene. V shed 2 bases and J shed 5 bases, with 13 bases lying between them. CDR3 length equals 14 residues. CDR3: CASSLQGGETEAFF. CDR3 DNA: TGCGCCAGCAGCTTACAGGGAGGAGAGACTGAAGCTTTCTTT.

This chain links TRBV5-4 with TRBJ2-2, with D perhaps matching TRBD1 (6 bases). The germline CDR1 and CDR2 sequences are SGHNT and YYREEE (reference sequence). This CDR3 has 17 amino acids. Trimming cost V 3 bases and J 1 base, with 16 bases left between them. The CDR3 is CASSSQGPNLNTGELFF. The CDR3 nucleotides are TGTGCCAGCAGCTCGCAGGGGCCTAACCTGAACACCGGGGAGCTGTTTTTT.

V and J are TRBV11-2 and TRBJ1-5; D unclear. V lost 3 bases to trimming and J lost 2 bases, with 8 bases between them. This CDR3 region has 14 residues. CDR1 and CDR2 from the germline V gene are SGHAT and FQNNGV. CDR3 DNA sequence: TGTGCCAGCAGCTTTGGAAGCCGCAATCAGCCCCAGCATTTT. As protein: CASSFGSRNQPQHF.

The chain employs TRBV7-9 and TRBJ2-5, with D possibly matching TRBD2 (6 bases). Germline V gives CDR1 SEHNR, CDR2 FQNEAQ (reference sequence). Deletions cut 1 base from V and 4 bases from J, with 13 bases between. CDR3 length: 15 amino acids. The CDR3 DNA reads as TGTGCCAGCAGCTTAGGGAGGGTTGTAGGAGAGACCCAGTACTTC. This encodes CASSLGRVVGETQYF.